This T cell receptor beta chain was recorded in a study of blood T cells in healthy people across ages. Study-level points and caveats: Percentage of naive T cells showed a strong correlation with TCR beta diversity.

Note on this clonotype: Antigen: not known.

The germline V gene has CDR1 SGDLS and CDR2 YYNGEE. V gave up 4 bases and J gave up 2 bases; unmatched junction bases: 8. CDR3 length: 16 amino acids. Alongside a J-beta primer mix, a sample-barcoded 5' primer served in a second PCR lasting 7 to 11 cycles. TCRdb reprocessed the 5' RACE reads with MiXCR, giving one entry per CDR3 protein. Of approximately 1.5 million distinct CDR3 sequences in the sample, 30% to 40% were seen once. Each sample yielded at least 6 million isolated PBMCs. The specimen sequenced was blood. The TCR originated in a woman aged 25 to 39 in good health. This chain connects TRBV9 to TRBJ2-1; TRBD2 aligns across 8 bases. The CDR3 nucleotides read TGTGCCAGCAGCCTATTAGCGGGAACCCCCTACAATGAGCAGTTCTTC. Translation gives CASSLLAGTPYNEQFF. Looking up the rest from reference TRBV9 and TRBJ2-1 gives the full variable domain: DSGVTQTPKHLITATGQRVTLRCSPRSGDLSVYWYQQSLDQGLQFLIQYYNGEERAKGNILERFSAQQFPDLHSELNLSSLELGDSALYFCASSLLAGTPYNEQFFGPGTRLTVL.